These T cell receptor beta chains were read from a single sample in a study of T cells in Graves' hyperthyroidism and ophthalmopathy. TCRdb recomputed calls from the multiplex PCR reads with MiXCR, one row per CDR3 protein. Of about half a million distinct CDR3 sequences in the sample, approximately 25% were seen once. Sequenced input: blood. These receptors were collected from a woman in her twenties or thirties with Graves' ophthalmopathy. Each CDR3 is given with its conserved first and last residue. The order of the fields is clone size, J gene, V gene, D gene, CDR3 length, CDR3 protein, CDR3 DNA. D genes are given only for firm matches. A row's size may be missing; if present it is once, few, many or a size class.

clone size: -
J gene: TRBJ1-2
V gene: TRBV6-2/TRBV6-3
D gene: -
CDR3 length: 15
CDR3 protein: CASSKRSAALNGYTF
CDR3 DNA: TGTGCCAGCAGTAAAAGGTCGGCGGCATTGAATGGCTACACCTTC

clone size: -
J gene: TRBJ2-1
V gene: TRBV27
D gene: TRBD1
CDR3 length: 14
CDR3 protein: CASSLSGGYNEKFF
CDR3 DNA: TGTGCCAGCAGTTTGTCAGGGGGATACAATGAGAAGTTCTTC

clone size: few
J gene: TRBJ2-7
V gene: TRBV2
D gene: -
CDR3 length: 13
CDR3 protein: CASSRGLVDEQYF
CDR3 DNA: TGTGCCAGCTCAAGGGGACTCGTGGACGAGCAGTACTTC

clone size: -
J gene: TRBJ2-3
V gene: TRBV14
D gene: -
CDR3 length: 14
CDR3 protein: CASSRGPTSHTQYF
CDR3 DNA: TGTGCCAGCAGCCGCGGGCCCACAAGCCATACGCAGTATTTT

clone size: few
J gene: TRBJ2-4
V gene: TRBV6-1
D gene: TRBD2
CDR3 length: 18
CDR3 protein: CASSLGLAGGLAKNIQYF
CDR3 DNA: TGTGCCAGCAGTCTAGGACTAGCGGGTGGATTGGCCAAAAACATTCAGTACTTC

clone size: many
J gene: TRBJ1-1
V gene: TRBV7-8
D gene: -
CDR3 length: 13
CDR3 protein: CASSLEQYTEAFF
CDR3 DNA: TGTGCCAGCAGCTTAGAACAATACACTGAAGCTTTCTTT

clone size: once
J gene: TRBJ1-2
V gene: TRBV9
D gene: TRBD1
CDR3 length: 17
CDR3 protein: CASSEWDRGPSNYGYTF
CDR3 DNA: TGTGCCAGCAGCGAGTGGGACAGGGGGCCGTCTAACTATGGCTACACCTTC

clone size: few
J gene: TRBJ2-5
V gene: TRBV12-3/TRBV12-4
D gene: -
CDR3 length: 14
CDR3 protein: CASSLVGDGETQYF
CDR3 DNA: TGTGCCAGCAGTTTAGTAGGGGACGGGGAGACCCAGTACTTC

clone size: many
J gene: TRBJ2-7
V gene: TRBV28
D gene: TRBD1
CDR3 length: 14
CDR3 protein: CASSLDRAKYEQYF
CDR3 DNA: TGTGCCAGCAGTTTGGACAGGGCCAAATACGAGCAGTACTTC

clone size: -
J gene: TRBJ2-7
V gene: TRBV11-2
D gene: -
CDR3 length: 11
CDR3 protein: CARTTGNEQYF
CDR3 DNA: TGTGCCAGAACTACAGGGAACGAGCAGTACTTC

clone size: many
J gene: TRBJ1-1
V gene: TRBV27
D gene: -
CDR3 length: 16
CDR3 protein: CASSLFWDGENTEAFF
CDR3 DNA: TGTGCCAGCAGTTTATTTTGGGATGGAGAGAACACTGAAGCTTTCTTT

clone size: -
J gene: TRBJ1-1
V gene: TRBV9
D gene: -
CDR3 length: 14
CDR3 protein: CASSASRVNTEAFF
CDR3 DNA: TGTGCCAGCAGCGCCTCCAGGGTGAACACTGAAGCTTTCTTT

clone size: -
J gene: TRBJ2-7
V gene: TRBV30
D gene: -
CDR3 length: 13
CDR3 protein: CAWSVQSGGEQYF
CDR3 DNA: TGTGCCTGGAGTGTACAGAGCGGCGGGGAGCAGTACTTC

clone size: many
J gene: TRBJ1-2
V gene: TRBV28
D gene: -
CDR3 length: 14
CDR3 protein: CASSLRSQSYGYTF
CDR3 DNA: TGTGCCAGCAGTTTACGGTCTCAGTCCTATGGCTACACCTTC

clone size: few
J gene: TRBJ2-7
V gene: TRBV20-1
D gene: TRBD1
CDR3 length: 15
CDR3 protein: CSARDRRTGWSEQYF
CDR3 DNA: TGCAGTGCTAGAGATCGCAGGACAGGGTGGAGCGAGCAGTACTTC

clone size: -
J gene: TRBJ1-2
V gene: TRBV6-1
D gene: TRBD1
CDR3 length: 13
CDR3 protein: CASRKDRTYGYTF
CDR3 DNA: TGTGCCAGCCGTAAGGACAGGACCTATGGCTACACCTTC

clone size: many
J gene: TRBJ1-1
V gene: TRBV19
D gene: TRBD1
CDR3 length: 15
CDR3 protein: CASRLGQGKTTEAFF
CDR3 DNA: TGTGCCAGTAGGCTAGGACAGGGGAAGACCACTGAAGCTTTCTTT

clone size: -
J gene: TRBJ1-5
V gene: TRBV12-3/TRBV12-4
D gene: -
CDR3 length: 14
CDR3 protein: CASSSHDSNQPQHF
CDR3 DNA: TGTGCCAGCAGTTCACATGATAGCAATCAGCCCCAGCATTTT

clone size: once
J gene: TRBJ2-5
V gene: TRBV29-1
D gene: TRBD2
CDR3 length: 13
CDR3 protein: CSVRSGTAETQYF
CDR3 DNA: TGCAGCGTTCGAAGCGGGACTGCCGAGACCCAGTACTTC

clone size: -
J gene: TRBJ2-2
V gene: TRBV27
D gene: TRBD1
CDR3 length: 16
CDR3 protein: CASRAGQGAYTGELFF
CDR3 DNA: TGTGCCAGCCGAGCGGGACAGGGGGCGTATACCGGGGAGCTGTTTTTT

clone size: many
J gene: TRBJ1-2
V gene: TRBV13
D gene: TRBD1
CDR3 length: 15
CDR3 protein: CASRDWTGGVEGYTF
CDR3 DNA: TGTGCCAGCAGGGACTGGACAGGGGGCGTAGAAGGCTACACCTTC

clone size: many
J gene: TRBJ1-6
V gene: TRBV18
D gene: -
CDR3 length: 12
CDR3 protein: CASSPYNSPLHF
CDR3 DNA: TGTGCCAGCTCACCATATAATTCACCCCTCCACTTT

clone size: many
J gene: TRBJ2-2
V gene: TRBV6-1
D gene: -
CDR3 length: 14
CDR3 protein: CASSARSSTGELFF
CDR3 DNA: TGTGCCAGCAGCGCCAGGAGCTCCACCGGGGAGCTGTTTTTT

clone size: -
J gene: TRBJ1-1
V gene: TRBV4-1
D gene: -
CDR3 length: 15
CDR3 protein: CASSQESGVGGEAFF
CDR3 DNA: TGCGCCAGCAGCCAGGAATCAGGGGTAGGAGGTGAAGCTTTCTTT

clone size: many
J gene: TRBJ2-7
V gene: TRBV19
D gene: TRBD2
CDR3 length: 14
CDR3 protein: CASSIGGGPYEQYF
CDR3 DNA: TGTGCCAGTAGTATCGGCGGGGGGCCCTACGAGCAGTACTTC

clone size: many
J gene: TRBJ1-2
V gene: TRBV30
D gene: -
CDR3 length: 13
CDR3 protein: CAWSVTEIGGYTF
CDR3 DNA: TGTGCCTGGAGTGTAACGGAGATTGGTGGCTACACCTTC

clone size: -
J gene: TRBJ2-2
V gene: TRBV6-5
D gene: TRBD2
CDR3 length: 15
CDR3 protein: CASSSGGPETGELFF
CDR3 DNA: TGTGCCAGCAGTTCGGGGGGACCGGAAACCGGGGAGCTGTTTTTT

clone size: many
J gene: TRBJ2-5
V gene: TRBV30
D gene: -
CDR3 length: 12
CDR3 protein: CAWSPGTRDQYF
CDR3 DNA: TGTGCCTGGAGTCCCGGGACAAGGGACCAGTACTTC

clone size: many
J gene: TRBJ2-7
V gene: TRBV7-9
D gene: -
CDR3 length: 13
CDR3 protein: CASSSGEEYEQYF
CDR3 DNA: TGTGCCAGCAGCTCGGGAGAAGAATACGAGCAGTACTTC

clone size: many
J gene: TRBJ2-2
V gene: TRBV24-1
D gene: -
CDR3 length: 17
CDR3 protein: CATSDEGERGDTGELFF
CDR3 DNA: TGTGCCACCAGTGATGAAGGGGAAAGGGGCGACACCGGGGAGCTGTTTTTT

clone size: few
J gene: TRBJ2-5
V gene: TRBV5-1
D gene: -
CDR3 length: 13
CDR3 protein: CASGPEIQETQYF
CDR3 DNA: TGCGCCAGCGGTCCAGAAATCCAAGAGACCCAGTACTTC

clone size: -
J gene: TRBJ1-5
V gene: TRBV4-1
D gene: -
CDR3 length: 14
CDR3 protein: CASSQETGNQPQHF
CDR3 DNA: TGCGCCAGCAGCCAAGAAACAGGTAATCAGCCCCAGCATTTT

clone size: many
J gene: TRBJ2-7
V gene: TRBV7-2
D gene: TRBD2
CDR3 length: 15
CDR3 protein: CASSLYASGGYEQYF
CDR3 DNA: TGTGCCAGCAGCTTATATGCTAGCGGGGGTTACGAGCAGTACTTC

clone size: -
J gene: TRBJ1-4
V gene: TRBV3-1
D gene: -
CDR3 length: 14
CDR3 protein: CASSQNRVDEKLFF
CDR3 DNA: TGTGCCAGCAGCCAGAACAGGGTGGATGAAAAACTGTTTTTT

clone size: few
J gene: TRBJ1-2
V gene: TRBV12-3/TRBV12-4
D gene: TRBD1
CDR3 length: 17
CDR3 protein: CASSSTSPGQGYLGYTF
CDR3 DNA: TGTGCCAGCAGTTCCACTTCCCCGGGACAGGGGTACTTGGGCTACACCTTC

clone size: many
J gene: TRBJ1-1
V gene: TRBV6-5
D gene: -
CDR3 length: 14
CDR3 protein: CASSLTAGNTEAFF
CDR3 DNA: TGTGCCAGCAGCTTGACAGCCGGGAACACTGAAGCTTTCTTT

clone size: many
J gene: TRBJ2-5
V gene: TRBV27
D gene: -
CDR3 length: 12
CDR3 protein: CASSPPRETQYF
CDR3 DNA: TGTGCCAGCAGTCCCCCCCGGGAGACCCAGTACTTC

clone size: -
J gene: TRBJ2-7
V gene: TRBV6-1
D gene: -
CDR3 length: 14
CDR3 protein: CASSPIRSTYEQYF
CDR3 DNA: TGTGCCAGCAGTCCAATACGGTCAACCTACGAGCAGTACTTC

clone size: many
J gene: TRBJ1-5
V gene: TRBV29-1
D gene: -
CDR3 length: 12
CDR3 protein: CSVGAFNQPQHF
CDR3 DNA: TGCAGCGTGGGGGCCTTCAATCAGCCCCAGCATTTT

clone size: -
J gene: TRBJ1-1
V gene: TRBV30
D gene: TRBD1
CDR3 length: 14
CDR3 protein: CAWRGQETPYGAFF
CDR3 DNA: TGTGCCTGGAGAGGACAGGAGACCCCCTACGGAGCTTTCTTT

clone size: many
J gene: TRBJ2-2
V gene: TRBV19
D gene: -
CDR3 length: 14
CDR3 protein: CASSITTNTGELFF
CDR3 DNA: TGTGCCAGTAGTATCACCACGAACACCGGGGAGCTGTTTTTT

clone size: -
J gene: TRBJ2-7
V gene: TRBV28
D gene: -
CDR3 length: 15
CDR3 protein: CASSKILDSSYEQYF
CDR3 DNA: TGTGCCAGCAGCAAGATACTGGACAGCTCCTACGAGCAGTACTTC

clone size: -
J gene: TRBJ1-2
V gene: TRBV5-1
D gene: TRBD1
CDR3 length: 13
CDR3 protein: CASTRQGSHGYTF
CDR3 DNA: TGCGCCAGCACCCGACAGGGAAGTCATGGCTACACCTTC

clone size: few
J gene: TRBJ2-5
V gene: TRBV20-1
D gene: -
CDR3 length: 16
CDR3 protein: CSASDYRTAPQETQYF
CDR3 DNA: TGCAGTGCTAGTGACTACCGGACAGCCCCTCAAGAGACCCAGTACTTC

clone size: many
J gene: TRBJ2-7
V gene: TRBV7-6
D gene: -
CDR3 length: 14
CDR3 protein: CASSLNRGTYEQYF
CDR3 DNA: TGTGCCAGCAGCTTAAACCGGGGGACCTACGAGCAGTACTTC

clone size: many
J gene: TRBJ1-2
V gene: TRBV6-5
D gene: -
CDR3 length: 14
CDR3 protein: CASSYSEGGGGYTF
CDR3 DNA: TGTGCCAGCAGTTACTCGGAGGGAGGTGGTGGCTACACCTTC

clone size: -
J gene: TRBJ1-2
V gene: TRBV13
D gene: TRBD1
CDR3 length: 13
CDR3 protein: CASSVQGEGGYTF
CDR3 DNA: TGTGCCAGCAGCGTTCAGGGGGAAGGAGGCTACACCTTC